The 27 T cell receptor beta chains given below trace back to one sample, sequenced in a study of T cell repertoires in cytomegalovirus infection. Their specific antigens are unknown. TCRdb passed the reads through MiXCR, listing each CDR3 protein once. The sample has around 140,000 distinct CDR3 sequences, more than 25% seen once; the top ten hold roughly half. Sequenced here: CD8+ T cells from cultured PBMCs, sampled from culture after CMV antigen stimulation. The receptor source for this set is a human donor in good health (CMV status not recorded). Some clones in this sample may be carry-over from other donors' samples.

To note about this clonotype: At one of its ends the junction is not consistent with the germline gene, which may arise from a read error. The gene calls are TRBV5-1 and TRBJ2-6; possible D gene TRBD2, 6 bases. The CDR3 totals 13 residues. CDR1 is SGHRS, CDR2 YFSETQ, per germline. The CDR3 DNA reads as TGCGCCAACAGCGGGTATGGGGCCAACGTCCTGACTTTC. Protein sequence: CANSGYGANVLTF.

This rearrangement joins TRBV11-1 to TRBJ2-2; D is unclear. This CDR3 is built from 13 residues. Germline V gene data show CDR1 as SGHAT and CDR2 as FQDESV (reference sequence). The V and J ends lost 5 bases and 4 bases respectively, with 8 bases between them. CDR3 nucleotides: TGTGCCAGCAGCGTTACGTCCACCGGGGAGCTGTTTTTT. Translation gives CASSVTSTGELFF.

The chain recombines TRBV6-2 or TRBV6-3 with TRBJ2-1, with D maybe TRBD2 (6 bases). This CDR3 comprises 15 residues. Looked up from germline, CDR1 is MNHEY and CDR2 is SVGEGT. Trimming took off 1 base at V and 8 bases at J, with 15 bases between the two ends. This CDR3 reads CASSYYTTSSDEQFF. In DNA, the CDR3 is TGTGCCAGCAGTTACTATACGACTAGTAGCGATGAGCAGTTCTTC.

This clonotype has ten or more counts. For the CDR3, the DNA is TGTGCCACCAGTGGTGGCGATGTAAATGAGCAGTTCTTC. Translating gives CATSGGDVNEQFF. The chain has TRBV24-1 and TRBJ2-1; D remains ambiguous. With 5 bases removed from V and 7 bases from J, the gap between germline ends came to 11 bases. Germline lookup yields CDR1 KGHDR and CDR2 SFDVKD. The CDR3 consists of 13 residues.

V and J are TRBV7-8 and TRBJ1-6; 7 positions agree with TRBD1. Germline V CDR1 and CDR2: SGHVS, FQNEAQ. This CDR3 contains 19 residues. Trimming at V came to 5 bases and at J to 9 bases, leaving 22 bases not matched to a gene. The CDR3 DNA follows: TGTGCCAGCAGCCGTGTGGCGACAGGGCCGCGAGTTTTGGGTTCACCCCTCCACTTT. Protein sequence: CASSRVATGPRVLGSPLHF.

This clonotype has just a few counts. The rearrangement joins TRBV4-1 to TRBJ2-1, with 8 bases lining up with TRBD1. This CDR3 contains 17 residues. Germline V gene data show CDR1 as MGHRA and CDR2 as YSYEKL. The J segment lost 2 bases and the V segment lost 0 bases, leaving 6 bases of the junction unmatched. The CDR3 loop is CASSQDYGQGAYNEQFF. CDR3 bases: TGCGCCAGCAGCCAAGATTATGGACAGGGCGCCTACAATGAGCAGTTCTTC.

The J gene is TRBJ1-1, the V gene TRBV7-6; TRBD1 matches 11 bases. The CDR3 covers 12 residues. Germline V lookup: CDR1 SGHVS, CDR2 FNYEAQ. J was trimmed by 10 bases and V by 3 bases; bases with no gene match: 1. The CDR3 reads CASSFGQGAAFF. The CDR3 bases are TGTGCCAGCAGCTTCGGACAGGGGGCAGCTTTCTTT.

This clonotype was counted many times. V is TRBV6-1 and J is TRBJ1-4; no reliable D call. CDR3 length: 12 residues. V lost 1 base and J lost 12, with 9 bases in between. The germline V gene has CDR1 MNHNS and CDR2 SASEGT. The CDR3 here is CASSEGGWQLFF. The CDR3 nucleotides are TGTGCCAGCAGTGAAGGAGGTTGGCAACTGTTTTTT.

The gene calls are TRBV7-9 and TRBJ1-4, with 7 bases fitting TRBD1. Germline V gene data show CDR1 as SEHNR and CDR2 as FQNEAQ (reference sequence). The junction had 6 bases not matched to a gene; V was cut back by 9 bases and J by 5 bases. The CDR3 sequence is 13 residues long. The chain's CDR3 is CASDAGGNEKLFF. DNA for the CDR3: TGTGCCAGTGATGCAGGGGGGAATGAAAAACTGTTTTTT. The variable domain in full, with the rest retrieved from reference TRBV7-9 and TRBJ1-4, is DTGVSQNPRHKITKRGQNVTFRCDPISEHNRLYWYRQTLGQGPEFLTYFQNEAQLEKSRLLSDRFSAERPKGSFSTLEIQRTEQGDSAMYLCASDAGGNEKLFFGSGTQLSVL.

The gene calls are TRBV27 and TRBJ2-3; D not certain. V lost 2 bases and J lost 0, with 9 bases in between. The CDR3 length is 15 residues. Germline V gives CDR1 MNHEY, CDR2 SMNVEV (reference sequence). The CDR3 nucleotides read TGTGCCAGCAGTTTAGGCGAGTTTAGCACAGATACGCAGTATTTT. Protein product: CASSLGEFSTDTQYF.

This clonotype was seen more than once but under ten times. The chain joins TRBV18 to TRBJ2-3; D might be TRBD1 (6 bases). V gave up 1 base and J gave up 2 bases, with 16 bases separating them. From germline, CDR1 is KGHSH and CDR2 LQKENI. This CDR3 has 17 amino acids. The DNA of the CDR3 is TGTGCCAGCTCACCACTGAGGATGGGGGCCCTCACAGATACGCAGTATTTT. Translation gives CASSPLRMGALTDTQYF.

This clonotype was found a few times. The chain has TRBV2 and TRBJ2-3; 7 bases are a match to TRBD2. Germline values: CDR1 SNHLY, CDR2 FYNNEI. V lost 1 base to trimming and J lost 2 bases; unmatched junction nucleotides: 6. The CDR3 runs to 16 residues. The DNA of the CDR3 is TGTGCCAGCAGTGAAGGCCTGGGGACTAACACAGATACGCAGTATTTT. Its protein product is CASSEGLGTNTDTQYF. The complete variable domain, with remaining parts taken from reference TRBV2 and TRBJ2-3, reads EPEVTQTPSHQVTQMGQEVILRCVPISNHLYFYWYRQILGQKVEFLVSFYNNEISEKSEIFDDQFSVERPDGSNFTLKIRSTKLEDSAMYFCASSEGLGTNTDTQYFGPGTRLTVL.

V is TRBV6-1 and J is TRBJ2-7; 7 bases map to TRBD1. J gave up 4 bases and V 7 bases, and 10 bases lay outside the gene matches. The CDR3 length is 14 residues. From germline, CDR1 is MNHNS and CDR2 SASEGT. The CDR3 region has the DNA TGTGCCAGCACCAGACGGGGACAGATTTACGAGCAGTACTTC. This translates into CASTRRGQIYEQYF.

The CDR3 protein is CASSLTPTGVNGYTF. The DNA for the CDR3 is TGTGCCAGCAGTTTAACCCCGACAGGGGTGAATGGCTACACCTTC. The chain recombines TRBV28 with TRBJ1-2, with 8 bases that match TRBD1. The germline gives CDR1 MDHEN, CDR2 SYDVKM. V shed 2 bases, J shed 6 bases, and the junction held 8 bases outside the gene matches. The CDR3 contains 15 residues.

This clonotype was seen a handful of times. V and J are TRBV29-1 and TRBJ1-2, with D tentatively TRBD1 (5 bases). CDR3 length equals 13 residues. Trimming stripped 6 bases from V and 6 bases from J, with 17 bases between. From germline, CDR1 is SQVTM and CDR2 ANQGSEA. The CDR3 protein is CSVENPGIDGYTF. CDR3 coding DNA: TGCAGCGTCGAAAACCCAGGGATAGATGGCTACACCTTC.

The sample holds many counts of this clonotype. The chain carries TRBV29-1 and TRBJ2-1; the match to TRBD1 covers 8 bases. This CDR3 contains 11 residues. Germline V lookup: CDR1 SQVTM, CDR2 ANQGSEA. V gave up 8 bases and J gave up 9 bases; unmatched junction bases: 6. The CDR3: CSIPDRGEQFF. The CDR3 bases are TGCAGCATTCCTGACAGGGGTGAGCAGTTCTTC.

There are a few counts of this clonotype. The chain has TRBV19 and TRBJ2-5, with D hard to call. The V gene's germline CDR1 is LNHDA and CDR2 SQIVND (reference sequence). V was shortened by 6 bases and J by 3 bases, with 17 bases between the two germline ends. The CDR3 consists of 15 residues. The CDR3, as DNA: TGTGCCAGTAGCACGGTTCTGGGGATGGAAGAGACCCAGTACTTC. Translating it yields CASSTVLGMEETQYF.

This clonotype was seen just once. The rearrangement links TRBV27 to TRBJ2-7, with 7 bases aligning to TRBD1. This CDR3 is 14 amino acids long. V lost 1 base, J lost 4 bases, and 4 bases stayed unmatched. The germline gives CDR1 MNHEY, CDR2 SMNVEV (reference sequence). CDR3 bases: TGTGCCAGCAGTTTATTTTCGGGACAGTACGAGCAGTACTTC. Protein sequence: CASSLFSGQYEQYF.

This clonotype was counted only a few times. V is TRBV24-1 and J is TRBJ1-2; D not resolved. This CDR3 has 10 residues. Trimming pared 5 bases from V and 6 bases from J, leaving 3 bases between. Germline V lookup: CDR1 KGHDR, CDR2 SFDVKD. The DNA for the CDR3 is TGTGCCACCAGTGCGCATGGCTACACCTTC. The encoded protein is CATSAHGYTF.

The CDR3 DNA sequence: TGTGCCAGCAGCCTAACAGGGGGCGCGCAAGAAAAACTGTTTTTT. Its translation is CASSLTGGAQEKLFF. The genes are TRBV9 and TRBJ1-4, with 9 bases lining up with TRBD1. CDR3 length equals 15 residues. Germline assignment: CDR1 SGDLS and CDR2 YYNGEE. V dropped 4 bases and J dropped 8; count of bases not matched to a gene: 9.

The chain is built from TRBV7-6 and TRBJ2-5; 8 bases map to TRBD2. CDR1 is SGHVS and CDR2 is FNYEAQ in the germline V gene. The CDR3 covers 15 residues. V shed 5 bases, J shed 5 bases, and the junction held 10 bases outside the gene matches. The CDR3 DNA sequence: TGTGCCAGCAGCCCTCCCCCCGGGGGGGGGGAGACCCAGTACTTC. This sequence encodes CASSPPPGGGETQYF.

The sample holds a few counts of this clonotype. The chain carries TRBV20-1 and TRBJ2-1; possibly TRBD1 for D (6 bases). This CDR3 spans 15 amino acids. Germline assignment: CDR1 DFQATT and CDR2 SNEGSKA (reference sequence). Trimming took off 0 bases at V and 5 bases at J, with 14 bases between the two ends. The DNA for the CDR3 is TGCAGTGCTAGAGATCTCCAGGGGAAGGACAATGAGCAGTTCTTC. Protein: CSARDLQGKDNEQFF.

CDR3: CASSYLGDSSYEQYF. DNA of the CDR3: TGTGCCAGCAGTTACCTGGGGGACAGCTCCTACGAGCAGTACTTC. The V call is TRBV6-6, the J call TRBJ2-7; TRBD1 aligns across 7 bases. CDR3 length: 15 amino acids. Germline V gene sequence: CDR1 MNHNY, CDR2 SVGAGI (reference sequence). The J segment lost 0 bases and the V segment lost 2 bases, leaving 4 bases of the junction unmatched.

This clonotype was detected a few times. The rearrangement links TRBV28 to TRBJ1-1; 10 positions agree with TRBD1. Germline CDR1 and CDR2: MDHEN and SYDVKM. V was pared by 1 base and J by 3 bases, with 2 bases of the junction left unmatched. The CDR3 runs 15 residues. The CDR3 is CASSLLGTGDTEAFF. The CDR3 coding sequence is TGTGCCAGCAGTTTATTAGGGACAGGGGACACTGAAGCTTTCTTT.

This clonotype came up a few times. The CDR3 DNA follows: TGTGCCAGCGGACTCCTGAACACTGAAGCTTTCTTT. Translation: CASGLLNTEAFF. This chain joins TRBV7-8 and TRBJ1-1; no clear D. Germline loops: CDR1 SGHVS, CDR2 FQNEAQ. This CDR3 contains 12 residues. The V and J ends lost 8 bases and 0 bases respectively, with 7 bases between them.

A few counts support this clonotype. CDR3 protein: CASIGGSPYNEQFF. In nucleotides, the CDR3 is TGTGCCAGTATTGGGGGGTCCCCCTACAATGAGCAGTTCTTC. V and J are TRBV19 and TRBJ2-1; maybe TRBD2 (6 bases). The V gene lost 7 bases and the J gene lost 2 bases, with 12 bases spanning the gap. CDR3 length: 14 amino acids. Germline CDR1 LNHDA, CDR2 SQIVND (reference sequence).

J is TRBJ2-3 and V is TRBV5-4, with D tentatively TRBD2 (7 bases). Germline CDR1 is SGHNT and CDR2 is YYREEE (reference sequence). V lost 0 bases to trimming and J lost 3 bases, with 8 bases between them. The CDR3 loop spans 14 amino acids. The CDR3 DNA reads as TGTGCCAGCAGCTTGGAGGGGGGGACAGATACGCAGTATTTT. It yields the protein CASSLEGGTDTQYF.